Below are 4 T cell receptor beta chains sequenced from a single sample in a study of molecular identifiers for immune sequencing clone quantification. Via MiXCR, TCRdb re-called the PCR reads, giving one row per CDR3 protein. The data contain approximately 320,000 distinct CDR3 sequences, roughly a quarter of them singletons. Sequencing was carried out using naive CD8+ T cells from blood, with Jurkat cell RNA spiked in. Subset of the sample: FACS-sorted CD8+CD4-CCR7+CD45RA+ naive T cells. Source of these receptors: a human donor in good health. Some libraries in this study had Jurkat cell RNA spiked in.

The sample holds a few counts of this clonotype. The V gene is TRBV29-1, the J gene TRBJ2-1, with D hard to call. The germline gives CDR1 SQVTM, CDR2 ANQGSEA. V shed 3 bases and J shed 0 bases, with 9 bases lying between them. This CDR3 has 14 residues. This CDR3 is CSVDVRSSYNEQFF. The CDR3 nucleotides read TGCAGCGTTGACGTCCGCAGCTCCTACAATGAGCAGTTCTTC.

The V gene is TRBV25-1, the J gene TRBJ2-5; no clear D. The germline V gene encodes CDR1 MGHDK and CDR2 SYGVNS. Between the trimmed V and J ends, which lost 6 bases and 0 bases, there was a span of 11 bases. CDR3 length equals 14 residues. This CDR3 is CASSANRYQETQYF. CDR3 in DNA: TGTGCCAGCAGCGCTAATAGGTACCAAGAGACCCAGTACTTC.

With respect to this clonotype: A read error may account for a junction end that differs from germline. The chain recombines TRBV15 with TRBJ2-3, with unresolved D. The germline CDR1 and CDR2 sequences are LNHNV and YYDKDF (reference sequence). The CDR3 has 14 amino acids. In DNA form, the CDR3 reads TGTGCCACCATCAGAGTTGACAGCACAGATACGCAGTATTTT. It is translated as CATIRVDSTDTQYF.

This clonotype was counted at least ten times. This chain's CDR3 is CASSPERVLGTDTQYF. CDR3 DNA sequence: TGCGCCAGCAGCCCTGAGCGGGTTTTGGGCACAGATACGCAGTATTTT. V and J are TRBV4-3 and TRBJ2-3, with a weak D call TRBD2 (6 bases). Germline CDR1 LGHNA, CDR2 YSLEER. V lost 4 bases, J lost 1 base, and 15 bases lay in between. This CDR3 is 16 amino acids long.